Following are 15 T cell receptor beta chains from one sample sequenced in a study of CD4 and CD8 cells across lung adenocarcinoma regions. TCRdb re-analysed the PCR reads in MiXCR, keeping a single row per CDR3 protein. The sample contains 13,000 to 15,000 distinct CDR3 sequences, 35% to 55% of which appear only once. Material for sequencing was CD4+ T cells from the center of a lung tumor. Every receptor here comes from a male donor with lung adenocarcinoma. The CD4 and CD8 labels of this study may be unreliable.

The J gene is TRBJ2-3, the V gene TRBV6-1; D uncertain. V lost 4 bases and J 3 bases, leaving 14 bases between the germline ends. The CDR3 has 15 amino acids. Germline CDR1 and CDR2: MNHNS and SASEGT. This CDR3 reads CASSGRGSGTDTQYF. CDR3 sequence (DNA): TGTGCCAGCAGTGGTCGAGGCAGTGGGACAGATACGCAGTATTTT.

This clonotype occurred many times. This chain joins TRBV5-1 and TRBJ2-1, with 14 bases that match TRBD2. Trimming cost V 4 bases and J 4 bases; bases outside gene matches: 10. Germline-derived CDR1 and CDR2 are SGHRS and YFSETQ. The CDR3 is made up of 18 amino acids. Written as DNA, the CDR3 is TGCGCCAGCAGCGGAGGACTAGCGGGAGGCCTACTTTACAATGAGCAGTTCTTC. This encodes CASSGGLAGGLLYNEQFF.

The CDR3 DNA is TGTGCCAGCAACCCCCCGGGGGGGACCCAGTACTTC. Its translation: CASNPPGGTQYF. The chain is built from TRBV7-2 and TRBJ2-4; 7 positions match TRBD2. The J call is doubtful: the DNA matches TRBJ2-5 better. Germline V CDR1 and CDR2: SGHTA, FQGNSA. CDR3 length: 12 residues.

This clonotype was seen at least ten times. The chain couples TRBV4-1 to TRBJ2-3; maybe TRBD1 (5 bases). The CDR3 spans 15 residues. In germline, CDR1 is MGHRA, CDR2 YSYEKL. Trimming removed 0 bases at V and 4 bases at J, with 11 bases between. Here the CDR3 DNA reads TGCGCCAGCAGCCAAGAACAACAGGCCTCAGATACGCAGTATTTT. It yields the protein CASSQEQQASDTQYF.

As concerns this clonotype: A junction boundary mismatches the germline segment, possibly from a read error. The V gene is TRBV10-1, the J gene TRBJ2-3; D might be TRBD2 (6 bases). CDR3 length: 13 amino acids. Germline-derived CDR1 and CDR2 are WNHNN and SYGVQD (reference sequence). The CDR3 DNA is TGCGCCTCGGGGGTGGGAGACAAAGATATTCAGTACTTT. This sequence encodes CASGVGDKDIQYF.

This clonotype qualifies as medium-sized (0.01 to 0.1%). This chain connects TRBV6-1 to TRBJ2-1; TRBD1 matches at 9 bases. The DNA end lines up better with TRBJ2-7; the J call may be wrong. CDR1 MNHNS and CDR2 SASEGT come from the germline V gene. CDR3 length: 13 amino acids. CDR3 sequence (DNA): TGTGCCAGCAGTCAGGGACAGGGCTACGAGCAGTACTTC. Translating gives CASSQGQGYEQYF.

About this clonotype: The junction shows a germline mismatch at one end, possibly a read error. The rearrangement joins TRBV6-1 to TRBJ2-7; D remains ambiguous. The CDR3 runs 11 residues. Germline values: CDR1 MNHNS, CDR2 SASEGT. CDR3: CTSSEVYEQYF. In DNA, the CDR3 is TGTACCAGCAGTGAAGTTTACGAGCAGTACTTC.

This clonotype showed up just a few times. V is TRBV12-5 and J is TRBJ2-1; 7 bases map to TRBD2. The tail of the sequence fits TRBJ2-5 better, so the J call may be wrong. CDR3 length equals 16 residues. CDR1 LGHNT and CDR2 FRNRAP come from the germline V gene. The CDR3: CASSPEASGGQETQYF. The CDR3, as DNA: TGTGCTAGTAGTCCCGAGGCTAGCGGAGGCCAAGAGACCCAGTACTTC.

The rearrangement uses TRBV6-5 and TRBJ2-2; D not certain. There are 13 residues in the CDR3. V dropped 5 bases and J dropped 5 bases, with 9 bases sitting between them. Germline V gives CDR1 MNHEY, CDR2 SVGAGI. The CDR3: CASSNHRTGELFF. The CDR3 nucleotides read TGTGCCAGCAGTAACCACAGAACCGGGGAGCTGTTTTTT.

Many counts were recorded for this clonotype. This chain uses TRBV6-1 with TRBJ1-1; no definite D call. Germline lookup yields CDR1 MNHNS and CDR2 SASEGT. This CDR3 comprises 14 residues. Deletions cut 4 bases from V and 3 bases from J, with 12 bases between. This chain's CDR3 is CASSATDGDTEAFF. The CDR3 coding sequence is TGTGCCAGCAGTGCAACCGACGGGGACACTGAAGCTTTCTTT.

In this sample, this clonotype turned up a few times. V and J are TRBV6-4 and TRBJ2-3, with TRBD2 matching 10 bases. Germline V CDR1 and CDR2: MRHNA, SNTAGT. V lost 4 bases, J lost 1 base, and 2 bases stayed unmatched. The CDR3 runs 15 residues. CDR3: CASSAGTSGTDTQYF. DNA of the CDR3: TGTGCCAGCAGTGCCGGGACTAGCGGCACAGATACGCAGTATTTT.

The chain combines TRBV6-4 with TRBJ2-3, with 8 bases matching TRBD2. The CDR3 extends over 15 amino acids. The germline V gene has CDR1 MRHNA and CDR2 SNTAGT. Unmatched junction bases numbered 12, after V lost 9 bases and J lost 4 bases. CDR3 region: CARGDGSGSADTQYF. The CDR3 nucleotides read TGTGCCAGGGGGGACGGGAGCGGGAGTGCAGATACGCAGTATTTT.

The chain uses TRBV27 and TRBJ2-5; D unresolved. CDR1 and CDR2 from the germline V gene are MNHEY and SMNVEV (reference sequence). There are 12 residues in the CDR3. Trimming pared 4 bases from V and 4 bases from J, leaving 7 bases between. The CDR3 region is CASSSPAETQYF. DNA of the CDR3: TGTGCCAGCAGTTCACCTGCAGAGACCCAGTACTTC.

The chain carries TRBV10-3 and TRBJ2-3; D gene unclear. The CDR3 totals 15 residues. From germline, CDR1 is ENHRY and CDR2 SYGVKD. CDR3 nucleotides: TGTGTCCTGGGCCTCCAGTCCGTGAGCACAGAGGCGCTGTATTTT. It translates to CVLGLQSVSTEALYF.

Concerning this clonotype itself: One end of the junction fails to match germline, which may point to a read error. The J gene is TRBJ2-3, the V gene TRBV6-1; D is possibly TRBD2 (5 bases). The CDR3 length is 13 residues. Germline values: CDR1 MNHNS, CDR2 SASEGT. CDR3 region: CASSTLGAETQYF. In nucleotides, the CDR3 is TGTGCCAGCAGTACCCTGGGAGCGGAGACGCAGTACTTT.